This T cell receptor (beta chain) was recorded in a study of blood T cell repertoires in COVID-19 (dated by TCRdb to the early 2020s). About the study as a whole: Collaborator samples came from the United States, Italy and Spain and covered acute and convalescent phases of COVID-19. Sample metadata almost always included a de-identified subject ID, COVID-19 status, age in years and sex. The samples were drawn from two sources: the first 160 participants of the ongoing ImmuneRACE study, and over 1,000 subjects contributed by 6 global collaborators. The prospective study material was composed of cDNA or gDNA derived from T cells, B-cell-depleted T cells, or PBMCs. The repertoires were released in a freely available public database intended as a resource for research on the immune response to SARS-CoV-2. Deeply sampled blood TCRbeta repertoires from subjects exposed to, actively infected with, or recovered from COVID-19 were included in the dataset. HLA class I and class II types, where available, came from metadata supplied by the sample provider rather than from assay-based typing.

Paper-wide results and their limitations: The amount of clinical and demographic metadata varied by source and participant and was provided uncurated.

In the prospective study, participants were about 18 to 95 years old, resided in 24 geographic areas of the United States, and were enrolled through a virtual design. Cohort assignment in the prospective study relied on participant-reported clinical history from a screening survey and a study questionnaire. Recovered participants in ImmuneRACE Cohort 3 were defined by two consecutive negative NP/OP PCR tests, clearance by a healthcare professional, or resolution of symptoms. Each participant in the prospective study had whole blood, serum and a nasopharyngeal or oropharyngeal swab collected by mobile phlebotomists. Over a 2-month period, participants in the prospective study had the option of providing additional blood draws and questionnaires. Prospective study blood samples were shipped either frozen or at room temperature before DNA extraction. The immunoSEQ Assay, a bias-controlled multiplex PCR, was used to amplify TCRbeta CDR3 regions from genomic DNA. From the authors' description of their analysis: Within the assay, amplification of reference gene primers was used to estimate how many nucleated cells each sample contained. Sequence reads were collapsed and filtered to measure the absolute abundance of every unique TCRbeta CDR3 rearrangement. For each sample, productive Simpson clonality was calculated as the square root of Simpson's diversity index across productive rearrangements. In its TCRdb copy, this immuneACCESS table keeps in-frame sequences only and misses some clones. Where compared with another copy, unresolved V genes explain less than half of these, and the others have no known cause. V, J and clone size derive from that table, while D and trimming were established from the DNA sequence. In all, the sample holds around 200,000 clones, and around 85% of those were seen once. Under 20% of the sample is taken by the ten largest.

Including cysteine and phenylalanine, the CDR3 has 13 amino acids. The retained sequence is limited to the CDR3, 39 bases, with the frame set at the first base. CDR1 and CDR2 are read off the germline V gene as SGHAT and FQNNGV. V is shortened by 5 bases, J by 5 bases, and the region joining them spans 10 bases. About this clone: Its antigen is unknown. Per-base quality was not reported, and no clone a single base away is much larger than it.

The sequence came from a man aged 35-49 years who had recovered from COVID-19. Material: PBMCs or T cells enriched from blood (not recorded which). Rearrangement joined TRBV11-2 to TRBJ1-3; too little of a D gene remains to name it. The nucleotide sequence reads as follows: TGTGCCAGCAGCGAAGGAGTTCGAAACACCATATATTTT. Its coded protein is CASSEGVRNTIYF.